This T cell receptor (beta chain) was observed in a study of liver allograft versus peripheral blood T cells. Study context: Blood and transplanted-liver T cell receptor repertoires from recipients were compared. Study observations and caveats: Reportedly, the T cell receptor repertoires inside liver allografts were not the same as those in peripheral blood.

TCRdb reprocessed the reads with MiXCR, giving one entry per CDR3 protein. Of roughly 13,000 distinct CDR3 sequences listed, approximately 20% are singletons. As for this clonotype: Its specificity is unknown.

The CDR3 has 12 amino acids. V dropped 4 bases and J dropped 4 bases, with 7 bases sitting between them. Germline V CDR1 and CDR2: SNHLY, FYNNEI. This TCR derives from a human patient who had a liver transplant. Some T cells may have come from the graft donor. This chain joins TRBV2 and TRBJ1-2, with D perhaps matching TRBD1 (5 bases). The CDR3 is CASSADSYGYTF. The CDR3, as DNA: TGTGCCAGCAGTGCTGACAGCTATGGCTACACCTTC.